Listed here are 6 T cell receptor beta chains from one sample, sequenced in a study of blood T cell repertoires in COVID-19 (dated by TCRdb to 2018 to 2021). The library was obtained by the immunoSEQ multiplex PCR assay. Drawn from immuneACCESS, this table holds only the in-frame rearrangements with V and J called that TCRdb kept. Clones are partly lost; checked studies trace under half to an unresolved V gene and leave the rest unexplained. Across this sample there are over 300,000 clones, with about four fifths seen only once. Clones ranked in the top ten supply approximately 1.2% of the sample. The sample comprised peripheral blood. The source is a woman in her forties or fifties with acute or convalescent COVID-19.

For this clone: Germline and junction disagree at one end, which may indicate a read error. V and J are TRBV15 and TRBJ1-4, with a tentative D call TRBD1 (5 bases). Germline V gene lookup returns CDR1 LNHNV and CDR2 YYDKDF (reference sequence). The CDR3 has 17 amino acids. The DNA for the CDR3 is TGTGTCACCAGCAGACCTTTCGACAGCCCAACTAATGAAAAACTGTTTTTT. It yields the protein CVTSRPFDSPTNEKLFF. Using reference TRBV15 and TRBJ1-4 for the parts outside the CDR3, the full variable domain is DAMVIQNPRYQVTQFGKPVTLSCSQTLNHNVMYWYQQKSSQAPKLLFHYYDKDFNNEADTPDNFQSRRPNTSFCFLDIRSPGLGDTAMYLCVTSRPFDSPTNEKLFFGSGTQLSVL.

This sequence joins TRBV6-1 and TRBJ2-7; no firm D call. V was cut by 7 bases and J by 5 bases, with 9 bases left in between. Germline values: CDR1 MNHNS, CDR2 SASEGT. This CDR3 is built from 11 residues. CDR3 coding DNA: TGTGCCAGCATCTATAACCACGAGCAGTACGTC. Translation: CASIYNHEQYV.

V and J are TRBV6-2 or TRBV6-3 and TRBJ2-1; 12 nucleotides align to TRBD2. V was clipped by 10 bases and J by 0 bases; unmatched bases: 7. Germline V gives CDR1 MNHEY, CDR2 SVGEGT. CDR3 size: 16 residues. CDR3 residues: CATNPGLAGSYNEQFF. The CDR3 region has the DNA TGTGCCACCAACCCGGGACTAGCGGGCTCCTACAATGAGCAGTTCTTC.

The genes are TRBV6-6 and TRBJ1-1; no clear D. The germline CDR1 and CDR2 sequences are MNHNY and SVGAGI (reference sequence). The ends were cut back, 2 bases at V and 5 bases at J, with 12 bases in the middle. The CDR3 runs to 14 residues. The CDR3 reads CASSYLGVRTEAFF. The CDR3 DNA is TGTGCCAGCAGTTACCTCGGGGTGAGAACTGAAGCTTTCTTT.

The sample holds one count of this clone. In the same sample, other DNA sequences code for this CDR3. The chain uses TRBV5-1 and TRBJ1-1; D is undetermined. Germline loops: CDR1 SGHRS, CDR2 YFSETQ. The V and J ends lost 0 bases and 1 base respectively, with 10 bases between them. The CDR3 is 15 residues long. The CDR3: CASSLAGPGNTEAFF. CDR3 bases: TGCGCCAGCAGCTTGGCAGGTCCAGGGAACACTGAAGCTTTCTTT.

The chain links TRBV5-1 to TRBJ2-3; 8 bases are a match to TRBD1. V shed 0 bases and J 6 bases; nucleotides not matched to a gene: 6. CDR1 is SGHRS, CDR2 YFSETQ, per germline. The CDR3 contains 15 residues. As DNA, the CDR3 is TGCGCCAGCAGCTTGGCCCCGACAGGGGTCGATACGCAGTATTTT. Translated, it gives CASSLAPTGVDTQYF.